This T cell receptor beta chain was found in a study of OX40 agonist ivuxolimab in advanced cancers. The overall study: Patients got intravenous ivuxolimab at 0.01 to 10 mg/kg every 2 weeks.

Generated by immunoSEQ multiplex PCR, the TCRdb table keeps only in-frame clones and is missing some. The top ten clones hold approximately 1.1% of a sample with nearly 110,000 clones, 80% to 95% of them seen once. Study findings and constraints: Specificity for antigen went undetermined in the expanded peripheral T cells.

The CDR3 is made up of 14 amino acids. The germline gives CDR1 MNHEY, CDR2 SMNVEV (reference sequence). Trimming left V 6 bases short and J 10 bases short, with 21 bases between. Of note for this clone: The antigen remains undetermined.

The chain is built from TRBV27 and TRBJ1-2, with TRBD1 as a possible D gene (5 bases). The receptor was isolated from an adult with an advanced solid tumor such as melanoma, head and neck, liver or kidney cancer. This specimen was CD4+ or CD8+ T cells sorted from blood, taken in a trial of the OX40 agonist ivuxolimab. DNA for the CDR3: TGTGCCAGCAGCCAGGGAGTGACAGCTACCGACTACACCTTC. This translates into CASSQGVTATDYTF.